Listed below are T cell receptor beta chains from one sample, sequenced in a study of blood T cell repertoires in COVID-19. Some clones are missing from TCRdb's copy, which holds only in-frame ones; the method was immunoSEQ multiplex PCR. This sample has approximately 300,000 clones, with 85% found just once. Input material: PBMCs or T cells enriched from blood (not recorded which). The receptors come from a woman aged 30 to 39 who had been exposed to COVID-19. The CDR3 runs from the conserved cysteine through the conserved F or W.

J | V | CDR3
TRBJ2-2 | TRBV29-1 | CSVESRGGANTGELFF
TRBJ2-1 | TRBV29-1 | CSVGEGNNEQFF
TRBJ1-5 | TRBV19 | CASSPRWTGGRQPQHF
TRBJ2-5 | TRBV4-3 | CASSQDTGGQETQYF
TRBJ1-4 | TRBV4-1 | CASSLSHSGTGREKLFF
TRBJ1-2 | TRBV6-1 | CASSEAPGNYGYTF
TRBJ2-4 | TRBV6-5 | CASRQPTGRGNIQYF
TRBJ2-7 | TRBV5-1 | CASSLGRGGQVEQYF
TRBJ1-1 | TRBV28 | CASSLGRAGAEAFF
TRBJ2-1 | TRBV24-1 | CATSDLRDRGHNEQFF
TRBJ2-7 | TRBV4-2 | CASSQDPLAGIYEQYF
TRBJ2-5 | TRBV9 | CASNPAGEPVETQYF
TRBJ2-2 | TRBV29-1 | CSVDKGTGELFF
TRBJ1-1 | TRBV29-1 | CSVRQTNTEAFF
TRBJ2-3 | TRBV28 | CASLETGTTDTQYF
TRBJ2-3 | TRBV27 | CASSSGRGSDTQYF
TRBJ2-3 | TRBV7-8 | CASSLDAGTDTQYF
TRBJ2-7 | TRBV5-6 | CASSLDRAIYEQYF
TRBJ2-5 | TRBV4-2 | CASSQGQGAGETQYF
TRBJ2-7 | TRBV2 | CASKGQGHEQYF
TRBJ2-1 | TRBV24-1 | CATSGQGKYNEQFF
TRBJ1-3 | TRBV4-3 | CASSQGGRAQSSGNTIYF
TRBJ2-3 | TRBV10-3 | CAISDPGVQDTQYF
TRBJ2-5 | TRBV28 | CASSSHQGQGETQYF
TRBJ1-2 | TRBV28 | CASSLAGFGYTF
TRBJ1-5 | TRBV28 | CASSFLNQPQHF
TRBJ1-5 | TRBV5-1 | CAAGLSNQPQHF
TRBJ1-1 | TRBV14 | CASSQDYGDTEAFF
TRBJ2-1 | TRBV9 | CASSPDPGLAMNEQFF
TRBJ1-2 | TRBV29-1 | CSVRDSSYGYTF
TRBJ2-7 | TRBV30 | CAWSLAGGTYEQYF
TRBJ2-7 | TRBV6-2/TRBV6-3 | CASSSLASSYEQYF
TRBJ2-5 | TRBV2 | CASSGESPGLATQTQYF
TRBJ1-5 | TRBV19 | CASSKARGSNQPQHF
TRBJ2-7 | TRBV7-6 | CASSPLLASYEQYF
TRBJ1-2 | TRBV19 | CASNPDSYYGYTF
TRBJ2-5 | TRBV19 | CASSIQAGGLVQETQYF
TRBJ2-3 | TRBV28 | CASSLYLAGGPDTDTQYF
TRBJ1-1 | TRBV10-3 | CAISESTEWTEAFF
TRBJ1-2 | TRBV28 | CASSLGQGDYGYTF
TRBJ2-4 | TRBV11-2 | CASSLRTSGGGIIQYF
TRBJ2-1 | TRBV10-1 | CASSEGRGPWEQFF
TRBJ1-6 | TRBV27 | CASSYRGLYSPLHF
TRBJ1-2 | TRBV5-8 | CASSLSRDGYTF
TRBJ2-1 | TRBV13 | CASSSQGLAGDLGEYNEQFF
TRBJ2-1 | TRBV3-1/TRBV3-2 | CASSQRVQGLRNEQFF
TRBJ1-1 | TRBV5-1 | CASSLGPEGQTAFF
TRBJ1-3 | TRBV6-6 | CASSYGAGQNGNTIYF
TRBJ1-1 | TRBV5-6 | CASSSSGRGFGEAFF
TRBJ1-4 | TRBV6-5 | CASSYSTGNEKLFF